A selection of T cell receptor beta chains follows, all from one sample in a study of shared clonotypes between healthy human individuals. TCRdb's table, derived via immunoSEQ multiplex PCR, lists solely in-frame clones and lacks some. This table holds more than 2 million clones, around 95% found once. Sequenced sample: naive CD4+ T cells sorted from blood. Receptors originate from a man aged 18 to 35 in good health. CDR3s include the opening cysteine and the closing phenylalanine or tryptophan. The D gene is left open where the match is weak. Some rows mark clone size as missing; the rest say once, few, many or name a class of expanded clone.

j_call v_call clone_size d_call cdr3_aa cdr3_nt
TRBJ1-3 TRBV30 NA NA CAWDRGNSGNTIYF TGTGCCTGGGATAGGGGGAATTCTGGAAACACCATATATTTT
TRBJ1-3 TRBV10-3 NA NA CAISDATSSGNTIYF TGTGCCATCAGTGATGCGACCAGCTCTGGAAACACCATATATTTT
TRBJ2-1 TRBV11-2 NA NA CASSSSDVGISYNEQFF TGTGCCAGCAGCTCCTCGGACGTGGGGATCTCCTACAATGAGCAGTTCTTC
TRBJ2-5 TRBV9 once NA CASSVGAWQETQYF TGTGCCAGCAGCGTGGGGGCATGGCAAGAGACCCAGTACTTC
TRBJ1-4 TRBV27 NA NA CASSFSVGEKLFF TGTGCCAGCAGTTTCAGCGTAGGGGAAAAACTGTTTTTT
TRBJ2-5 TRBV5-1 few NA CASSAFQETQYF TGCGCCAGCAGCGCATTCCAAGAGACCCAGTACTTC
TRBJ1-5 TRBV5-4 NA TRBD1 CASSYDRANQPQHF TGTGCCAGCAGTTACGACAGGGCCAATCAGCCCCAGCATTTT
TRBJ2-1 TRBV6-4 NA NA CASSDTPTSYNEQFF TGTGCCAGCAGTGACACTCCAACCTCCTACAATGAGCAGTTCTTC
TRBJ1-5 TRBV7-9 NA NA CASSYQGFNQPQHF TGTGCCAGCAGCTACCAGGGATTTAATCAGCCCCAGCATTTT
TRBJ2-2 TRBV9 once TRBD2 CASSVGREASTGELFF TGTGCCAGCAGCGTAGGGCGGGAGGCCTCCACCGGGGAGCTGTTTTTT
TRBJ2-1 TRBV6-5 NA TRBD2 CASSGFAGGPGEQFF TGTGCCAGCAGTGGGTTTGCGGGAGGCCCCGGTGAGCAGTTCTTC
TRBJ2-7 TRBV27 few TRBD1 CASSGTGAKYEQYF TGTGCCAGCAGCGGGACAGGGGCTAAGTACGAGCAGTACTTC
TRBJ2-2 TRBV7-3 NA NA CASSLNGAHQGTGELFF TGTGCCAGCAGCTTAAATGGTGCTCACCAGGGGACCGGGGAGCTGTTTTTT
TRBJ1-1 TRBV5-6 NA NA CASSVEWRGTEAFF TGTGCCAGCAGCGTCGAATGGAGAGGCACTGAAGCTTTCTTT
TRBJ2-6 TRBV7-2 NA NA CASSSGLGTPASGANVLTF TGTGCCAGCAGCTCGGGGCTGGGGACCCCGGCCTCTGGGGCCAACGTCCTGACTTTC
TRBJ1-2 TRBV18 NA TRBD1 CASSADRDQGYTF TGTGCCAGCTCAGCTGACAGGGATCAGGGCTACACCTTC
TRBJ2-2 TRBV30 NA NA CAWGQQLNTGELFF TGTGCCTGGGGACAGCAATTAAACACCGGGGAGCTGTTTTTT
TRBJ2-5 TRBV18 NA NA CASSQDQGTQYF TGTGCCAGCTCACAGGATCAGGGGACCCAGTACTTC
TRBJ2-7 TRBV11-2 NA NA CASSSPGRSPYEQYF TGTGCCAGCAGCTCCCCGGGACGTTCACCCTACGAGCAGTACTTC
TRBJ1-5 TRBV5-4 few TRBD1 CASSSTGDNQPQHF TGTGCCAGCAGCTCCACAGGGGACAATCAGCCCCAGCATTTT
TRBJ1-2 TRBV28 NA NA CATGGGLGYGYTF TGTGCCACCGGAGGGGGGCTCGGCTATGGCTACACCTTC
TRBJ2-5 TRBV9 NA NA CASSVDSPETQYF TGTGCCAGCAGCGTAGACAGCCCGGAGACCCAGTACTTC
TRBJ2-2 TRBV2 NA NA CASLSWGTGELFF TGTGCCAGCCTGTCTTGGGGGACCGGGGAGCTGTTTTTT
TRBJ1-2 TRBV2 NA NA CASSEGGSYGYTF TGTGCCAGCAGTGAAGGAGGGAGCTATGGCTACACCTTC
TRBJ2-7 TRBV7-9 NA TRBD1 CASSSLRDRGYEQYF TGTGCCAGCAGCTCGCTCCGGGACAGGGGATACGAGCAGTACTTC
TRBJ1-2 TRBV6-6 NA TRBD1 CASSRGQGATNYGYTF TGTGCCAGCAGTCGGGGACAGGGGGCGACTAACTATGGCTACACCTTC
TRBJ1-3 TRBV5-1 NA NA CASRRTAGNTIYF TGCGCCAGCAGAAGGACAGCGGGAAACACCATATATTTT
TRBJ2-1 TRBV7-7 once NA CASSLVGSGDEQFF TGTGCTAGCAGCTTAGTAGGAAGTGGGGATGAGCAGTTCTTC
TRBJ2-7 TRBV5-1 once NA CASSTGSSSYEQYF TGCGCCAGCAGCACCGGGTCTTCCTCCTACGAGCAGTACTTC
TRBJ1-2 TRBV14 NA TRBD1 CASSQVPPGQGTNYGYTF TGTGCCAGCAGCCAAGTTCCTCCGGGACAGGGGACCAACTATGGCTACACCTTC
TRBJ2-7 TRBV10-3 NA NA CAISEFQGISLEQYF TGTGCCATCAGTGAGTTCCAGGGGATCTCTCTCGAGCAGTACTTC
TRBJ1-5 TRBV28 NA TRBD1 CASRLDRGGQPQHF TGTGCCAGCAGACTGGACAGGGGTGGCCAGCCCCAGCATTTT
TRBJ2-1 TRBV19 NA NA CASSFYSGWQFF TGTGCCAGTAGTTTTTACAGTGGTTGGCAGTTCTTC
TRBJ1-2 TRBV2 NA TRBD1 CASNPLGDRNYGYTF TGTGCCAGCAACCCTTTAGGGGACAGGAATTATGGCTACACCTTC
TRBJ1-2 TRBV7-6 NA TRBD1 CASSANRQGAYGYTF TGTGCCAGCAGCGCAAATAGACAGGGGGCCTATGGCTACACCTTC
TRBJ2-1 TRBV5-1 once TRBD2 CASSSAGGRFDEQFF TGCGCCAGCAGCTCCGCGGGAGGGCGTTTCGATGAGCAGTTCTTC
TRBJ1-1 TRBV12-5 NA TRBD1 CASGLGQGEAFF TGTGCTAGTGGTCTGGGACAGGGGGAAGCTTTCTTT
TRBJ1-4 TRBV2 NA TRBD1 CASRGGTAREKLFF TGTGCCAGCAGAGGCGGGACAGCGCGAGAAAAACTGTTTTTT
TRBJ1-6 TRBV5-6 NA NA CASSTARVGSPLHF TGTGCCAGCAGCACCGCAAGGGTGGGTTCACCCCTCCACTTT
TRBJ2-7 TRBV7-8 once TRBD2 CASSSGLAAYSDEQYF TGTGCCAGCAGCTCAGGACTAGCGGCTTATTCCGACGAGCAGTACTTC
TRBJ1-1 TRBV5-1 NA TRBD1 CASSLSGGFLNTEAFF TGCGCCAGCAGTTTATCAGGGGGCTTCCTTAACACTGAAGCTTTCTTT
TRBJ2-7 TRBV30 NA TRBD2 CAWHELAGSYEQYF TGTGCCTGGCACGAACTAGCGGGGTCCTACGAGCAGTACTTC
TRBJ1-5 TRBV19 NA NA CASSVLSTGISNQPQHF TGTGCCAGTAGTGTCCTATCTACAGGGATTAGCAATCAGCCCCAGCATTTT
TRBJ2-5 TRBV30 once NA CAWSGQAVRETQYF TGTGCCTGGAGTGGACAGGCTGTAAGGGAGACCCAGTACTTC
TRBJ2-1 TRBV29-1 NA NA CSVVMVQLTNEQFF TGCAGCGTTGTTATGGTCCAACTGACAAATGAGCAGTTCTTC
TRBJ2-1 TRBV7-2 NA NA CASSLTFDNEQFF TGTGCCAGCAGCTTAACTTTTGACAATGAGCAGTTCTTC
TRBJ1-1 TRBV18 NA NA CASSLGIPWGTEAFF TGTGCCAGCTCACTAGGAATCCCGTGGGGCACTGAAGCTTTCTTT
TRBJ2-2 TRBV7-9 once NA CAREGTGELFF TGTGCCAGGGAGGGCACCGGGGAGCTGTTTTTT
TRBJ2-5 TRBV5-1 NA NA CASRRGEQETQYF TGCGCCAGCAGGAGGGGAGAACAAGAGACCCAGTACTTC
TRBJ2-5 TRBV5-1 NA NA CASSTRTAQETQYF TGCGCCAGCAGCACCAGGACGGCCCAAGAGACCCAGTACTTC
TRBJ1-1 TRBV7-8 NA TRBD1 CASSFRPGQGSGVTEAFF TGTGCCAGCAGCTTCCGACCGGGACAGGGGTCCGGGGTCACTGAAGCTTTCTTT
TRBJ1-6 TRBV30 few NA CAWSVQGGSPLHF TGTGCCTGGAGTGTACAGGGCGGTTCACCCCTCCACTTT
TRBJ1-6 TRBV5-1 NA NA CATTRDGENSPLHF TGCGCCACCACTAGGGACGGAGAAAATTCACCCCTCCACTTT
TRBJ2-2 TRBV11-2 NA NA CASSLNLRVLTGELFF TGTGCCAGCAGCTTAAATCTCAGGGTGCTCACCGGGGAGCTGTTTTTT
TRBJ2-7 TRBV10-3 NA TRBD2 CAISESPAGVEQYF TGTGCCATCAGTGAGTCGCCGGCGGGGGTCGAGCAGTACTTC
TRBJ2-1 TRBV9 NA NA CASSVEGNTNNEQFF TGTGCCAGCAGCGTAGAAGGCAACACCAACAATGAGCAGTTCTTC
TRBJ2-7 TRBV5-4 NA NA CASSLGRGSSYEQYF TGTGCCAGCAGCCTAGGACGCGGAAGCTCCTACGAGCAGTACTTC